The 22 T cell receptor beta chains given below trace back to one sample, sequenced in a study of T-cell reconstitution after alpha-beta-depleted transplantation in children. Preparation of the TCRbeta library was carried out with unique molecular identifiers. TCRdb independently ran MiXCR on the PCR reads; one entry per CDR3 protein. The repertoire has approximately 170,000 distinct CDR3 sequences, 11% of them found once; the top ten carry over 10%. The sequencing used PBMCs, collected before TCRalphabeta/CD19-depleted stem cell transplant. The receptors were sampled from a boy younger than 10 with acute myeloid leukemia, due to receive a stem cell transplant.

This clonotype showed up many times. This clone may be a read error of a much larger clone one base away. This chain joins TRBV5-1 and TRBJ2-1, with TRBD2 identical over 8 bases. From germline, CDR1 is SGHRS and CDR2 YFSETQ. This CDR3 is built from 15 residues. Trimming took 7 bases from V and 4 from J; bases not matched to a gene: 10. For the CDR3, the DNA is TGCGCCAGCGGATTGGAACTAGCGGCTTACAATGAGCAGTTCTTC. It specifies CASGLELAAYNEQFF.

This clonotype came up many times. This chain joins TRBV9 and TRBJ1-2, with 8 nucleotides matching TRBD1. With 3 bases clipped from V and 5 bases from J, the junction kept 6 bases outside the gene matches. Germline V gene data show CDR1 as SGDLS and CDR2 as YYNGEE. CDR3 length equals 14 residues. The CDR3 region is CASSARTGPYGYTF. CDR3 bases: TGTGCCAGCAGCGCAAGGACAGGGCCTTATGGCTACACCTTC. Complete variable domain (other parts from reference TRBV9 and TRBJ1-2): DSGVTQTPKHLITATGQRVTLRCSPRSGDLSVYWYQQSLDQGLQFLIQYYNGEERAKGNILERFSAQQFPDLHSELNLSSLELGDSALYFCASSARTGPYGYTFGSGTRLTVV.

The table lists this clonotype with many counts. The J gene is TRBJ2-7, the V gene TRBV20-1, with 8 nucleotides matching TRBD1. J was trimmed by 6 bases and V by 4 bases; bases with no gene match: 5. Germline assignment: CDR1 DFQATT and CDR2 SNEGSKA (reference sequence). The CDR3 loop spans 12 amino acids. The CDR3 nucleotides read TGCAGTGCTAACCCCACAGGGGGCGAGCAGTACTTC. Protein product: CSANPTGGEQYF.

The chain has TRBV18 and TRBJ1-3; a possible D gene is TRBD1 (5 bases). The CDR3 has 17 residues. With 2 bases removed from V and 0 bases from J, the gap between germline ends came to 14 bases. Germline V gene data show CDR1 as KGHSH and CDR2 as LQKENI. The CDR3 DNA is TGTGCCAGCTCACCATATATAGGGGCCAACTCTGGAAACACCATATATTTT. Protein sequence: CASSPYIGANSGNTIYF.

This clonotype was observed at least ten times. The V call is TRBV6-1, the J call TRBJ2-4; perhaps TRBD1 as D (6 bases). This CDR3 is built from 14 residues. Trimming removed 4 bases from V and 1 base from J, with 8 bases in between. Germline V gives CDR1 MNHNS, CDR2 SASEGT. This chain's CDR3 is CASSAGQAKNIQYF. CDR3 sequence (DNA): TGTGCCAGCAGTGCCGGACAGGCCAAAAACATTCAGTACTTC.

This clonotype was counted many times. This chain joins TRBV18 and TRBJ2-1; 7 bases match TRBD1. The J segment lost 4 bases and the V segment lost 2 bases, leaving 2 bases of the junction unmatched. Germline CDR1 KGHSH, CDR2 LQKENI. CDR3 size: 14 residues. The CDR3 nucleotides are TGTGCCAGCTCACCAAGGGACAGATACAATGAGCAGTTCTTC. Residues: CASSPRDRYNEQFF.

This clonotype has ten or more counts. The chain joins TRBV5-1 to TRBJ1-1, with 7 positions matching TRBD1. This CDR3 has 14 residues. Trimming cost V 4 bases and J 1 base; bases outside gene matches: 4. Germline CDR1 SGHRS, CDR2 YFSETQ. The CDR3 here is CASSGRDRNTEAFF. DNA of the CDR3: TGCGCCAGCAGCGGCCGGGACAGGAACACTGAAGCTTTCTTT.

The V call is TRBV6-2 or TRBV6-3, the J call TRBJ1-5, with D perhaps matching TRBD1 (5 bases). The ends were cut back, 0 bases at V and 5 bases at J, with 11 bases in the middle. The CDR3 has 15 residues. In germline, CDR1 is MNHEY, CDR2 SVGEGT. CDR3 sequence (DNA): TGTGCCAGCAGTTACTCGGGGGGGAGTTATCAGCCCCAGCATTTT. Protein: CASSYSGGSYQPQHF.

This clonotype was picked up many times. The chain combines TRBV15 with TRBJ2-1; either TRBD1 or TRBD2 may fit D (5 bases each). V lost 2 bases to trimming and J lost 3 bases, with 14 bases between them. Germline V CDR1 and CDR2: LNHNV, YYDKDF (reference sequence). The CDR3 is 16 residues long. CDR3 DNA sequence: TGTGCCACCAGCAGAAGGTCTGGGACCAACTACAATGAGCAGTTCTTC. This gives the protein CATSRRSGTNYNEQFF.

This clonotype was counted ten times or more. The rearrangement joins TRBV14 to TRBJ1-1, with a tentative D call TRBD1 (5 bases). This CDR3 spans 14 amino acids. The germline CDR1 and CDR2 sequences are SGHDN and FVKESK. The V and J ends lost 4 bases and 1 base respectively, with 10 bases between them. The CDR3 nucleotides are TGTGCCAGCAGCCGGGGACCCCCGAACACTGAAGCTTTCTTT. Its protein product is CASSRGPPNTEAFF.

This clonotype was detected ten times or more. The V gene is TRBV20-1, the J gene TRBJ2-1, with a possible D match to TRBD2 (6 bases). The CDR3 extends over 16 amino acids. CDR1 and CDR2 from the germline V gene are DFQATT and SNEGSKA (reference sequence). The germline V and J ends were trimmed by 3 bases and 0 bases, with 15 bases remaining between them. The CDR3 DNA follows: TGCAGTGCTAGCCGGTTCCGGGGGAGCTCCTACAATGAGCAGTTCTTC. This encodes CSASRFRGSSYNEQFF.

This clonotype was detected ten times or more. The chain recombines TRBV4-1 with TRBJ2-1; D unclear. Germline CDR1 MGHRA, CDR2 YSYEKL. V was shortened by 2 bases and J by 6 bases, with 11 bases between the two germline ends. The CDR3 spans 14 residues. CDR3 DNA: TGCGCCAGCAGCCAAATAGGTTCTACCAATGAGCAGTTCTTC. Its translation is CASSQIGSTNEQFF.

This clonotype was recorded many times. The V and J genes are TRBV20-1 and TRBJ1-6; D not certain. The CDR3 has 15 residues. From germline, CDR1 is DFQATT and CDR2 SNEGSKA (reference sequence). V dropped 3 bases and J dropped 4 bases, with 13 bases sitting between them. This CDR3 reads CSASYNTAYNSPLHF. CDR3 nucleotide sequence: TGCAGTGCTAGTTACAACACAGCTTATAATTCACCCCTCCACTTT.

The V and J genes are TRBV12-3 or TRBV12-4 and TRBJ2-7; D is possibly TRBD1 (5 bases). Trimming cost V 3 bases and J 0 bases, with 21 bases left between them. CDR3 length: 18 amino acids. The CDR3 sequence: CASSFQVDGYDSSYEQYV. DNA of the CDR3: TGTGCCAGCAGTTTTCAGGTGGACGGATACGACAGCTCCTACGAGCAGTACGTC.

The chain carries TRBV7-2 and TRBJ2-1; maybe TRBD1 (5 bases). CDR3 length: 12 residues. The germline V gene has CDR1 SGHTA and CDR2 FQGNSA. The V gene lost 5 bases and the J gene lost 15 bases, with 17 bases spanning the gap. CDR3 in DNA: TGTGCCAGCAGCACCACCTTACAGGAGATGTTCTTC. Translated: CASSTTLQEMFF.

There are many counts of this clonotype. The V and J genes are TRBV9 and TRBJ1-1; D is unclear. Germline CDR1 and CDR2: SGDLS and YYNGEE. This CDR3 comprises 13 residues. V was cut by 4 bases and J by 4 bases, with 11 bases left in between. The CDR3 is CASSLGWGTEAFF. The CDR3 DNA reads as TGTGCCAGCAGCCTGGGTTGGGGCACTGAAGCTTTCTTT.

There are many counts of this clonotype. V usage is TRBV7-9 and J usage is TRBJ1-6, with D hard to call. V was trimmed by 1 base and J by 6 bases, leaving 10 bases between them. The CDR3 runs to 15 residues. CDR1 and CDR2 (germline): SEHNR, FQNEAQ (reference sequence). The CDR3 region is CASSLESVGNSPLHF. In DNA, the CDR3 is TGTGCCAGCAGCTTAGAATCTGTGGGTAATTCACCCCTCCACTTT.

Ten or more counts support this clonotype. This chain joins TRBV5-6 and TRBJ2-7; D perhaps matches TRBD2 (6 bases). CDR1 and CDR2 (germline): SGHDT, YYEEEE. The CDR3 runs to 17 residues. V lost 4 bases to trimming and J lost 0 bases, with 20 bases between them. The DNA for the CDR3 is TGTGCCAGCAGCCCCACGGTGCTAGCGTCGAGCTCCTACGAGCAGTACTTC. As protein: CASSPTVLASSSYEQYF.

For this clonotype: A much larger clone sits a single nucleotide away, making a read error possible. The chain recombines TRBV7-9 with TRBJ2-7; TRBD1 or TRBD2 may be the D gene (5 bases each). The V gene lost 6 bases and the J gene lost 10 bases, with 19 bases spanning the gap. The CDR3 is made up of 13 amino acids. The V gene's germline CDR1 is SEHNR and CDR2 FQNEAQ (reference sequence). CDR3 protein: CASSKPGRYDQYV. The CDR3 DNA reads TGTGCCAGCAGTAAACCGGGACGCTATGACCAGTACGTC.

Points on this clonotype: This clone may be a read error of a much larger clone one base away. This rearrangement joins TRBV3-1 to TRBJ2-1; 11 bases map to TRBD2. The CDR3 runs to 17 residues. Germline lookup yields CDR1 LGHDT and CDR2 YNNKEL (reference sequence). With 2 bases clipped from V and 7 bases from J, the junction kept 10 bases outside the gene matches. The CDR3 region has the DNA TGTGCCAGCAGCCAAAATCTAACTAGCGGGAGTAGGAATGAGCAGTTCTTC. As protein: CASSQNLTSGSRNEQFF.

This clonotype was seen ten or more times. V and J are TRBV27 and TRBJ1-2; D perhaps matches TRBD1 (6 bases). The CDR3 totals 18 residues. V lost 4 bases and J 5 bases, leaving 26 bases between the germline ends. Germline V gene sequence: CDR1 MNHEY, CDR2 SMNVEV (reference sequence). CDR3 amino acids: CASSWRSPRDTSLYGYTF. The CDR3 nucleotides are TGTGCCAGCAGTTGGAGGAGTCCGAGGGACACGTCGTTATATGGCTACACCTTC.

In its sample, this clonotype was seen many times. The chain couples TRBV20-1 to TRBJ2-1; D call uncertain. Trimming stripped 6 bases from V and 0 bases from J, with 15 bases between. The CDR3 length is 15 residues. Germline lookup yields CDR1 DFQATT and CDR2 SNEGSKA (reference sequence). CDR3 protein: CSAPQAVASYNEQFF. DNA of the CDR3: TGCAGTGCCCCCCAGGCGGTGGCCTCCTACAATGAGCAGTTCTTC.